The 17 T cell receptor beta chains below all came from one sample that was sequenced in a study of shared clonotypes between healthy human individuals. The protocol was immunoSEQ multiplex PCR, while the TCRdb copy is restricted to in-frame clones and leaves out a portion. The table lists millions of clones, 85% to 95% of them singletons. Sequencing was carried out using naive CD4+ T cells sorted from blood. The subset: CD45RA+ positively selected. Source of these receptors: a man in his late teens or twenties in good health.

The rearrangement joins TRBV6-5 to TRBJ2-5, with no clear D. Trimming removed 2 bases from V and 7 bases from J, with 11 bases in between. Germline CDR1 reads MNHEY; CDR2 reads SVGAGI. The CDR3 extends over 13 amino acids. As DNA, the CDR3 is TGTGCCAGCAGTTACGCCACCTCAGGGACCCAGTACTTC. Amino acids: CASSYATSGTQYF.

The J gene is TRBJ2-2, the V gene TRBV11-2; 14 positions agree with TRBD2. The germline V gene encodes CDR1 SGHAT and CDR2 FQNNGV. This CDR3 contains 16 residues. After removal of 7 bases from V and 5 bases from J, the junction contained 6 bases not matched to a gene. The DNA of the CDR3 is TGTGCCAGCAACCTTGGACTAGCGGGAGGTACCGGGGAGCTGTTTTTT. This translates into CASNLGLAGGTGELFF.

The CDR3 is CASSSWTGRQETQYF. The CDR3 nucleotides read TGTGCCAGCAGTTCGTGGACAGGGAGGCAAGAGACCCAGTACTTC. The V gene is TRBV6-5, the J gene TRBJ2-5; 8 bases line up with TRBD1. Losses at the gene ends were 4 bases for V and 2 bases for J; bases not matched to a gene: 6. The CDR3 loop spans 15 amino acids. Germline V lookup: CDR1 MNHEY, CDR2 SVGAGI.

The rearrangement joins TRBV7-2 to TRBJ1-2; 9 nucleotides match TRBD1. This CDR3 has 15 amino acids. V dropped 4 bases and J dropped 1; count of bases not matched to a gene: 4. In germline, CDR1 is SGHTA, CDR2 FQGNSA. DNA for the CDR3: TGTGCCAGCAGCTATGGACAGGGGAGTAACTATGGCTACACCTTC. This codes for CASSYGQGSNYGYTF.

This chain joins TRBV5-4 and TRBJ1-2; TRBD1 matches 10 bases. CDR1 SGHNT and CDR2 YYREEE come from the germline V gene (reference sequence). The CDR3 length is 15 residues. The trim removed 4 bases at V and 8 bases at J, leaving 11 bases unmatched. The CDR3 spells CASSVDRGQFLGYTF. In DNA form, the CDR3 reads TGTGCCAGCAGCGTAGACAGGGGGCAGTTCCTCGGCTACACCTTC.

The chain joins TRBV5-4 to TRBJ1-2; TRBD1 might be the D (6 bases). Germline CDR1 reads SGHNT; CDR2 reads YYREEE (reference sequence). The CDR3 length is 13 residues. V gave up 6 bases and J gave up 7 bases, with 16 bases separating them. In DNA, the CDR3 is TGTGCCAGCACCTGGCGGGGGGGCGGTGGCTACACCTTC. Its translation is CASTWRGGGGYTF.

The rearrangement uses TRBV11-2 and TRBJ2-2; weak D call: TRBD2 (6 bases). The ends were cut back, 5 bases at V and 4 bases at J, with 14 bases in the middle. The germline V gene encodes CDR1 SGHAT and CDR2 FQNNGV. There are 15 residues in the CDR3. This chain's CDR3 is CASSPRPGGTGELFF. CDR3 DNA sequence: TGTGCCAGCAGCCCTCGACCCGGGGGCACCGGGGAGCTGTTTTTT.

The chain carries TRBV5-4 and TRBJ2-7; no reliable D call. The germline CDR1 and CDR2 sequences are SGHNT and YYREEE (reference sequence). This CDR3 contains 14 residues. The ends were cut back, 4 bases at V and 1 base at J, with 12 bases in the middle. Here the CDR3 reads CASSQDKRSYEQYF. The DNA for the CDR3 is TGTGCCAGCAGCCAAGACAAGCGATCCTACGAGCAGTACTTC.

V gene TRBV27 combines with J gene TRBJ1-1; D is undetermined. Deletions cut 5 bases from V and 8 bases from J, with 15 bases between. Germline-derived CDR1 and CDR2 are MNHEY and SMNVEV (reference sequence). CDR3 length: 13 amino acids. DNA of the CDR3: TGTGCCAGCAGTGGCCCCCCATTCTCCGAAGCTTTCTTT. It yields the protein CASSGPPFSEAFF.

V is TRBV5-6 and J is TRBJ2-3, with D perhaps TRBD1 (6 bases). The ends were cut back, 6 bases at V and 2 bases at J, with 16 bases in the middle. Germline assignment: CDR1 SGHDT and CDR2 YYEEEE. The CDR3 runs to 15 residues. The CDR3 loop is CASMSGDTYTDTQYF. The CDR3 DNA reads as TGTGCCAGCATGTCCGGGGACACGTACACAGATACGCAGTATTTT.

The chain combines TRBV18 with TRBJ2-6, with D unresolved. From germline, CDR1 is KGHSH and CDR2 LQKENI. The V and J ends lost 5 bases and 4 bases respectively, with 18 bases between them. The CDR3 length is 17 residues. The CDR3 loop reads CASSSSLSGSGANVLTF. For the CDR3, the DNA is TGTGCCAGCTCATCGTCCTTGTCGGGTTCCGGGGCCAACGTCCTGACTTTC.

As regards this clone: Other DNA sequences in the same sample also yield this CDR3. The genes are TRBV20-1 and TRBJ2-3; D gene unclear. The germline gives CDR1 DFQATT, CDR2 SNEGSKA (reference sequence). Trimming left V 6 bases short and J 4 bases short, with 8 bases between. CDR3 size: 11 residues. This CDR3 is CSAPSPDTQYF. CDR3 DNA: TGCAGTGCCCCATCCCCAGATACGCAGTATTTT.

This chain links TRBV13 with TRBJ2-7; TRBD2 agrees at 7 bases. V was pared by 5 bases and J by 9 bases, with 10 bases of the junction left unmatched. Germline V lookup: CDR1 PRHDT, CDR2 FYEKMQ (reference sequence). The CDR3 contains 13 residues. The CDR3 loop is CASSRSGPAGQYF. The CDR3 DNA reads TGTGCCAGCAGCCGTAGCGGGCCGGCTGGGCAGTACTTC.

This chain connects TRBV6-5 to TRBJ2-1; D perhaps matches TRBD1 (5 bases). CDR3 length: 11 amino acids. Germline V gene data show CDR1 as MNHEY and CDR2 as SVGAGI. V was cut by 7 bases and J by 9 bases, with 10 bases left in between. The CDR3, as DNA: TGTGCCAGCACCAGGGAAGGTGAGCAGTTCTTC. Its translation: CASTREGEQFF.

The V and J genes are TRBV11-1 and TRBJ2-5; no definite D call. The CDR3 contains 13 residues. V lost 5 bases and J 4 bases, leaving 11 bases between the germline ends. Germline CDR1 SGHAT, CDR2 FQDESV (reference sequence). CDR3 residues: CASSPPLRETQYF. The CDR3 nucleotides are TGTGCCAGCAGCCCCCCCCTTCGAGAGACCCAGTACTTC.

Here the CDR3 DNA reads TGTGCCAGCAGCCCTGGGAGGGACAATGAGCAGTTCTTC. Protein product: CASSPGRDNEQFF. The J gene is TRBJ2-1, the V gene TRBV11-3; 7 bases match TRBD2. The CDR3 runs to 13 residues. With 5 bases clipped from V and 5 bases from J, the junction kept 3 bases outside the gene matches. Germline V lookup: CDR1 SGHNT, CDR2 YENEEA.

Comment on this clone: A read error may account for a junction end that differs from germline. The J gene is TRBJ2-1, the V gene TRBV7-2; D may be TRBD1 (5 bases). The CDR3 length is 12 residues. CDR1 and CDR2 (germline): SGHTA, FQGNSA. This CDR3 reads CASRLGAGEQFF. For the CDR3, the DNA is TGTGCCAGCAGGTTAGGGGCTGGGGAGCAGTTCTTC.